A selection of T cell receptor beta chains follows, all from one sample in a study of beta chain features in type 1 diabetes. This table comes from immunoSEQ multiplex PCR, and its TCRdb copy is limited to in-frame clones, with some not included. There are some 290,000 clones in the sample; roughly 13% occur only once, and about 0.015% lies in the top ten. The sequenced sample was naive CD4+ T cells from blood. The receptors come from a young man with type 1 diabetes. The CDR3 runs from the conserved cysteine through the conserved F or W. The order of the fields is clone size, D gene, V gene, J gene, CDR3 protein, CDR3 DNA. A D gene is named only where the DNA matches it firmly. Size values are once, few and many counts, or a class for expanded clones, and some rows have none.

size: -
D: -
V: TRBV5-1
J: TRBJ2-5
CDR3: CASSLAVRETQYF
DNA: TGCGCCAGCAGCTTGGCTGTTCGTGAGACCCAGTACTTC

size: -
D: -
V: TRBV4-2
J: TRBJ2-7
CDR3: CASSQGGGRTGPPREQYF
DNA: TGTGCCAGCAGCCAAGGTGGAGGGAGGACAGGCCCGCCTCGCGAGCAGTACTTC

size: few
D: TRBD1
V: TRBV19
J: TRBJ2-7
CDR3: CASSTDRGSYEQYF
DNA: TGTGCCAGTAGTACCGACAGGGGCTCCTACGAGCAGTACTTC

size: few
D: TRBD1
V: TRBV4-1
J: TRBJ1-1
CDR3: CASSQGRGTGGTEAFF
DNA: TGCGCCAGCAGCCAAGGTCGGGGGACAGGGGGTACTGAAGCTTTCTTT

size: few
D: -
V: TRBV7-2
J: TRBJ2-7
CDR3: CASSLVGGASYEQYF
DNA: TGTGCCAGCAGCCTCGTCGGCGGGGCATCCTACGAGCAGTACTTC

size: -
D: -
V: TRBV5-1
J: TRBJ2-1
CDR3: CASRAIDKNSYNEQFF
DNA: TGCGCCAGCAGGGCGATTGACAAGAACTCCTACAATGAGCAGTTCTTC

size: few
D: -
V: TRBV14
J: TRBJ2-7
CDR3: CASSQAGYEQYF
DNA: TGTGCCAGCAGCCAAGCCGGCTACGAGCAGTACTTC

size: -
D: -
V: TRBV19
J: TRBJ1-2
CDR3: CASTRDSRGYTF
DNA: TGTGCCAGTACTCGAGACTCCCGCGGCTACACCTTC

size: -
D: TRBD1
V: TRBV18
J: TRBJ2-2
CDR3: CASSYLGTANTGELFF
DNA: TGTGCCAGCTCGTACCTCGGGACAGCGAACACCGGGGAGCTGTTTTTT

size: few
D: -
V: TRBV30
J: TRBJ1-1
CDR3: CAWRAVGTEAFF
DNA: TGTGCCTGGAGGGCGGTTGGCACTGAAGCTTTCTTT

size: -
D: TRBD1
V: TRBV7-2
J: TRBJ2-7
CDR3: CASSAGGYEQYF
DNA: TGTGCCAGCAGCGCAGGGGGCTACGAGCAGTACTTC

size: -
D: -
V: TRBV5-1
J: TRBJ2-3
CDR3: CASSFWESTDTQYF
DNA: TGCGCCAGCAGCTTTTGGGAGAGCACAGATACGCAGTATTTT

size: -
D: -
V: TRBV9
J: TRBJ2-6
CDR3: CASSGQQGANVLTF
DNA: TGTGCCAGCAGCGGACAACAGGGGGCCAACGTCCTGACTTTC

size: -
D: -
V: TRBV5-1
J: TRBJ2-5
CDR3: CASSLASGTTTQETQYF
DNA: TGCGCCAGCAGCTTGGCAAGCGGGACAACTACCCAAGAGACCCAGTACTTC

size: -
D: -
V: TRBV5-6
J: TRBJ2-1
CDR3: CASSSGQNRFF
DNA: TGTGCCAGCAGCTCCGGACAGAATCGGTTCTTC

size: -
D: -
V: TRBV7-2
J: TRBJ2-2
CDR3: CASSLARGTGELFF
DNA: TGTGCCAGCAGCTTAGCCAGGGGCACCGGGGAGCTGTTTTTT

size: -
D: -
V: TRBV9
J: TRBJ1-1
CDR3: CASSGYGTTTEAFF
DNA: TGTGCCAGCAGCGGTTACGGGACTACGACTGAAGCTTTCTTT

size: -
D: TRBD1
V: TRBV9
J: TRBJ1-2
CDR3: CASRRDRMGFGGYTF
DNA: TGTGCCAGCAGGCGGGACAGAATGGGCTTCGGTGGCTACACCTTC

size: few
D: -
V: TRBV11-2
J: TRBJ2-2
CDR3: CASSNRGGLAGTGELFF
DNA: TGTGCCAGCAGCAACAGGGGGGGTCTAGCGGGGACCGGGGAGCTGTTTTTT

size: few
D: -
V: TRBV28
J: TRBJ1-2
CDR3: CASSFSNDRIYGYTF
DNA: TGTGCCAGCAGTTTCTCGAATGACAGGATCTATGGCTACACCTTC

size: few
D: -
V: TRBV5-6
J: TRBJ1-2
CDR3: CASSLMGRGYTF
DNA: TGTGCCAGCAGCTTGATGGGGCGGGGCTACACCTTC

size: few
D: -
V: TRBV28
J: TRBJ2-2
CDR3: CASSFRGWKNTGELFF
DNA: TGTGCCAGCAGTTTTCGGGGGTGGAAGAACACCGGGGAGCTGTTTTTT

size: few
D: TRBD2
V: TRBV10-3
J: TRBJ2-5
CDR3: CAVGTSGEETQYF
DNA: TGTGCCGTCGGGACTAGCGGGGAAGAGACCCAGTACTTC

size: -
D: -
V: TRBV7-9
J: TRBJ2-7
CDR3: CASSRQDPSYEQYF
DNA: TGTGCCAGCAGCCGACAGGACCCCTCCTACGAGCAGTACTTC

size: few
D: -
V: TRBV18
J: TRBJ2-7
CDR3: CASSTIWVRGRSYEQYF
DNA: TGTGCCAGCTCAACCATTTGGGTCAGGGGCCGCTCCTACGAGCAGTACTTC

size: few
D: -
V: TRBV4-2
J: TRBJ1-4
CDR3: CASSQDYITTNEKLFF
DNA: TGTGCCAGCAGCCAAGATTACATTACAACTAATGAAAAACTGTTTTTT

size: -
D: -
V: TRBV6-5
J: TRBJ2-5
CDR3: CASSYGQGSLRETQYF
DNA: TGTGCCAGCAGTTACGGGCAGGGGAGCCTTCGAGAGACCCAGTACTTC

size: few
D: -
V: TRBV28
J: TRBJ2-7
CDR3: CASNLTPEGYEQYF
DNA: TGTGCCAGCAACCTCACTCCGGAGGGCTACGAGCAGTACTTC

size: few
D: TRBD2
V: TRBV4-2
J: TRBJ2-1
CDR3: CASSKGKGLAADNEQFF
DNA: TGTGCCAGCAGCAAAGGGAAGGGACTAGCGGCCGACAATGAGCAGTTCTTC

size: -
D: -
V: TRBV19
J: TRBJ2-7
CDR3: CATRENYEQYF
DNA: TGTGCCACCCGGGAGAACTACGAGCAGTACTTC

size: few
D: -
V: TRBV15
J: TRBJ1-1
CDR3: CATSRDPGIEAFF
DNA: TGTGCCACCAGCAGAGATCCCGGGATTGAAGCTTTCTTT